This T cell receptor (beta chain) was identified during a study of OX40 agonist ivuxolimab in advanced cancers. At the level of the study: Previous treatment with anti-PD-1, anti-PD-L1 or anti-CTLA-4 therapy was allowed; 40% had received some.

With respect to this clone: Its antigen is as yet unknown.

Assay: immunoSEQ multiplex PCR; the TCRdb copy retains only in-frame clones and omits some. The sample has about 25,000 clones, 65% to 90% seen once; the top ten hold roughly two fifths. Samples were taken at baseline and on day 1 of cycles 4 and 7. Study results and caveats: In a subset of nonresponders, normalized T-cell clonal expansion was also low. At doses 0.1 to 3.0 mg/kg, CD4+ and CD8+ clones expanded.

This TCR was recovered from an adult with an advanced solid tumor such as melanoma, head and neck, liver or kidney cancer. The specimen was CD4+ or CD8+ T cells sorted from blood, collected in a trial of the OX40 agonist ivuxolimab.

The CDR3 spells CASSEGLAGGHYEQYF. The DNA of the CDR3 is TGCGCCAGCAGTGAGGGACTAGCGGGAGGGCACTACGAGCAGTACTTC. The rearrangement joins TRBV10-2 to TRBJ2-7; 15 positions agree with TRBD2. The CDR3 runs 16 residues. J gave up 3 bases and V 2 bases, and 2 bases lay outside the gene matches. CDR1 is WSHSY and CDR2 is SAAADI in the germline V gene.